This is a list of T cell receptor beta chains from one sample in a study of blood T cell repertoires in COVID-19. Assay used: immunoSEQ multiplex PCR; TCRdb lists only in-frame clones, some missing. This table has around 260,000 clones, roughly 87% appearing once. The sample comprised peripheral blood. These TCRs come from a human donor in a cohort sampled during active COVID-19. The CDR3 runs from the conserved cysteine through the conserved F or W. D genes are given only for firm matches. Size values are once, few and many counts, or a class for expanded clones, and some rows have none.

TRBV7-8	TRBJ1-4	-	-	CASSLNRVNEKLFF	TGTGCCAGCAGCTTAAACAGGGTTAATGAAAAACTGTTTTTT
TRBV6-2/TRBV6-3	TRBJ1-1	-	-	CASSYSGGAYTEAFF	TGTGCCAGCAGTTACTCAGGCGGGGCGTACACTGAAGCTTTCTTT
TRBV7-6	TRBJ1-2	-	TRBD1	CASSTRQGVNYGYTF	TGTGCCAGCAGCACCCGACAGGGTGTTAACTATGGCTACACCTTC
TRBV19	TRBJ2-1	-	TRBD2	CASSTRTSGSTGVLNEQFF	TGTGCCAGTAGTACGAGGACTAGCGGGAGCACCGGGGTTTTGAATGAGCAGTTCTTC
TRBV7-2	TRBJ1-6	-	-	CASTPWSESYNSPLHF	TGTGCCAGCACCCCGTGGTCTGAGTCCTATAATTCACCCCTCCACTTT
TRBV13	TRBJ1-4	-	-	CASSSRQQNEKLFF	TGTGCCAGCAGCTCCCGACAGCAGAATGAAAAACTGTTTTTT
TRBV5-4	TRBJ2-7	-	-	CASSLLSGSPYEQYF	TGTGCCAGCAGCTTATTATCAGGGTCCCCCTACGAGCAGTACTTC
TRBV3-1/TRBV3-2	TRBJ1-5	-	TRBD1	CASSRTGAYQPQHF	TGTGCCAGCAGCCGGACAGGGGCCTATCAGCCCCAGCATTTT
TRBV19	TRBJ1-5	-	-	CASTVVSNQPQHF	TGTGCCAGTACCGTAGTTAGCAATCAGCCCCAGCATTTT
TRBV12-5	TRBJ2-5	-	-	CASVGGLFQETQYF	TGTGCTAGTGTCGGGGGGCTCTTCCAAGAGACCCAGTACTTC
TRBV4-2	TRBJ1-3	-	-	CASRRQGTGNTIYF	TGTGCCAGCAGACGGCAGGGCACTGGAAACACCATATATTTT
TRBV27	TRBJ2-7	-	-	CASSLPHAVSQEQYF	TGTGCCAGCAGTTTACCACACGCAGTTAGCCAAGAGCAGTACTTC
TRBV5-1	TRBJ2-3	once	-	CASSSPSTDTQYF	TGCGCCAGCAGCTCCCCTAGCACAGATACGCAGTATTTT
TRBV4-3	TRBJ1-1	-	-	CASSPSSTSGTEAFF	TGCGCCAGCAGCCCGTCCTCGACCTCGGGCACTGAAGCTTTCTTT
TRBV5-1	TRBJ2-7	-	-	CASSNGQIFYEQYF	TGCGCCAGCAGCAATGGACAGATTTTCTACGAGCAGTACTTC
TRBV5-1	TRBJ1-1	-	TRBD1	CASSSRQGANLNTEAFF	TGCGCCAGCAGCTCTCGACAGGGGGCTAACCTGAACACTGAAGCTTTCTTT
TRBV28	TRBJ1-4	-	-	CASLSWADNEKLFF	TGTGCCAGCCTTTCGTGGGCCGACAATGAAAAACTGTTTTTT
TRBV28	TRBJ2-7	-	TRBD2	CASRGDATKRDYEQYF	TGTGCCAGCCGGGGGGACGCAACTAAGCGGGATTACGAGCAGTACTTC
TRBV7-8	TRBJ2-7	few	TRBD1	CASSWDRVSYEQYF	TGTGCCAGCAGCTGGGACAGGGTCTCCTACGAGCAGTACTTC
TRBV28	TRBJ2-6	-	-	CASSLTTSGANVLTF	TGTGCCAGCAGTTTAACTACCTCTGGGGCCAACGTCCTGACTTTC
TRBV23-1	TRBJ1-5	-	-	CASSQQGPREFPYSNQPQHF	TGCGCCAGCAGTCAACAGGGCCCCCGGGAGTTCCCTTATAGCAATCAGCCCCAGCATTTT
TRBV12-5	TRBJ1-2	-	-	CASGASGVSGYTF	TGTGCTAGTGGCGCTTCAGGGGTCTCTGGCTACACCTTC
TRBV5-4	TRBJ1-2	-	TRBD1	CASSRPLQGSAGYTF	TGTGCCAGCAGCCGTCCTCTACAGGGGTCAGCTGGCTACACCTTC
TRBV11-2	TRBJ2-7	-	-	CASSFGSLGGYEQYF	TGTGCCAGCAGCTTCGGCTCGCTGGGAGGATACGAGCAGTACTTC
TRBV11-1	TRBJ2-1	-	-	CASSSLNRLYNEQFF	TGTGCCAGCAGCTCTCTTAACCGGTTGTACAATGAGCAGTTCTTC
TRBV30	TRBJ2-7	-	TRBD1	CAWSVQMGTGTYEQYF	TGTGCCTGGAGTGTACAAATGGGGACAGGCACCTACGAGCAGTACTTC
TRBV14	TRBJ2-7	-	-	CASSQEQLYEQYF	TGTGCCAGCAGCCAAGAACAGCTATACGAGCAGTACTTC
TRBV11-2	TRBJ1-2	-	-	CASSRNRRLNYGYTF	TGTGCCAGCAGCCGAAACAGGCGTCTAAACTATGGCTACACCTTC
TRBV12-3/TRBV12-4	TRBJ1-5	-	TRBD1	CASRWTGNQPQHF	TGTGCCAGCAGGTGGACAGGAAATCAGCCCCAGCATTTT
TRBV5-4	TRBJ1-3	-	TRBD1	CASSLGQGASGNTIYF	TGTGCCAGCAGCTTAGGACAGGGGGCCTCTGGAAACACCATATATTTT
TRBV27	TRBJ2-7	once	-	CASSIRTGGDYEQYF	TGTGCCAGCAGTATTCGGACAGGCGGGGATTACGAGCAGTACTTC
TRBV7-9	TRBJ1-2	-	-	CASSQYAGVSYGYTF	TGTGCCAGCAGCCAGTACGCGGGGGTGAGCTATGGCTACACCTTC
TRBV7-3	TRBJ2-5	-	TRBD2	CASSTGLAGGGGETQYF	TGTGCCAGCAGCACGGGACTAGCGGGAGGTGGAGGGGAGACCCAGTACTTC
TRBV18	TRBJ2-7	few	-	CASSHRDFPYEQYF	TGTGCCAGCTCACACCGGGACTTCCCCTACGAGCAGTACTTC
TRBV2	TRBJ2-5	few	TRBD1	CASSVDRAETQYF	TGTGCCAGCAGTGTGGACAGGGCAGAGACCCAGTACTTC
TRBV3-1/TRBV3-2	TRBJ2-1	-	TRBD2	CASSQDTGTSEFF	TGTGCCAGCAGCCAAGATACCGGGACTAGCGAGTTCTTC
TRBV18	TRBJ2-7	-	-	CASSPSGYLPYEQYF	TGTGCCAGCTCACCATCAGGGTATCTGCCCTACGAGCAGTACTTC
TRBV7-2	TRBJ2-3	-	-	CASSSILYTQYF	TGTGCCAGCAGCTCGATACTCTATACGCAGTATTTT
TRBV12-3/TRBV12-4	TRBJ2-2	-	TRBD2	CASTELAGGLFF	TGTGCCAGCACTGAACTAGCGGGGGGGCTGTTTTTT
TRBV5-1	TRBJ1-1	-	-	CASSPQQGRTEAFF	TGCGCCAGCTCCCCTCAACAGGGTAGGACTGAAGCTTTCTTT